The clone carrying this TCR beta chain was detected many times. The antigen is unknown. Between the trimmed V and J ends, which lost 5 bases and 4 bases, there was a span of 12 bases. Germline CDR1 DFQATT, CDR2 SNEGSKA (reference sequence). The CDR3 consists of 13 residues. TCRdb reanalysed the reads using MiXCR and keeps one entry per CDR3 protein. The profile shows 250,000 to 350,000 distinct CDR3 sequences, roughly a quarter of them singletons. This sample is drawn from a study of T cell repertoires in cytomegalovirus infection. In the study overall: Based on public TCR beta signatures, there were indications of CMV infection and of a matching HLA type. Findings and caveats of the study: The study found HLA-C-restricted CMV-specific TCR beta clonotypes dominating the ex vivo response. The cumulative frequency of public TCR beta families identified carriers of CMV plus the relevant HLA.

The rearrangement links TRBV20-1 to TRBJ2-1; D gene uncertain. Material for sequencing was PBMCs. The clonotype originates from a human donor in good health (CMV status not recorded). Some clones in this sample may be carry-over from other donors' samples. Here the CDR3 DNA reads TGCAGTGCTTCATTAAGCCAGTACAATGAGCAGTTCTTC. Protein sequence: CSASLSQYNEQFF.